The 5 T cell receptor beta chains in this list originate from one sample, sequenced in a study of CD8 T cells in Susac syndrome. Random-hexamer reverse transcription was applied to roughly 0.5 to 1 ug RNA. TCRdb used MiXCR to reprocess the immunoSEQ multiplex PCR reads, holding one entry per CDR3 protein. The sample lists roughly 150,000 distinct CDR3 sequences, 90% to 95% occurring once. Material: CD4+ T cells from PBMCs. The receptors derive from a human donor with Susac syndrome.

V and J are TRBV29-1 and TRBJ2-1, with D possibly TRBD1 on 6 matching bases. The length of the CDR3 is 10 residues. V was pared by 6 bases and J by 8 bases, with 8 bases between. Germline assignment: CDR1 SQVTM and CDR2 ANQGSEA. This CDR3 reads CSVGAYEQFF. In DNA form, the CDR3 reads TGCAGCGTGGGGGCGTATGAGCAGTTCTTC.

This chain links TRBV12-3 or TRBV12-4 with TRBJ1-1, with unresolved D. This CDR3 is 11 amino acids long. Trimming took off 3 bases at V and 4 bases at J, with 3 bases between the two ends. This CDR3 reads CASSLGTEAFF. As DNA, the CDR3 is TGTGCCAGCAGTTTGGGCACTGAAGCTTTCTTT.

The chain recombines TRBV25-1 with TRBJ2-5; 8 nucleotides agree with TRBD1. Unmatched junction bases numbered 7, after V lost 5 bases and J lost 2 bases. The V gene's germline CDR1 is MGHDK and CDR2 SYGVNS. The length of the CDR3 is 15 residues. The DNA for the CDR3 is TGTGCCAGCAGTAAACTGGGGACAGGTCAAGAGACCCAGTACTTC. Encoded protein: CASSKLGTGQETQYF.

V is TRBV20-1 and J is TRBJ1-2; D remains ambiguous. V was shortened by 5 bases and J by 0 bases, with 13 bases between the two germline ends. Germline CDR1 reads DFQATT; CDR2 reads SNEGSKA (reference sequence). The CDR3 contains 14 residues. Here the CDR3 DNA reads TGCAGTGCTGCCCTGTTGGGTACTAACTATGGCTACACCTTC. It is translated as CSAALLGTNYGYTF.

This clonotype came up a few times. V and J are TRBV6-1 and TRBJ2-5; no clear D gene. Germline V CDR1 and CDR2: MNHNS, SASEGT. The CDR3 has 11 amino acids. Trimming pared 6 bases from V and 5 bases from J, leaving 7 bases between. Written as DNA, the CDR3 is TGTGCCAGCAGAACCGGGGAGACCCAGTACTTC. This codes for CASRTGETQYF.